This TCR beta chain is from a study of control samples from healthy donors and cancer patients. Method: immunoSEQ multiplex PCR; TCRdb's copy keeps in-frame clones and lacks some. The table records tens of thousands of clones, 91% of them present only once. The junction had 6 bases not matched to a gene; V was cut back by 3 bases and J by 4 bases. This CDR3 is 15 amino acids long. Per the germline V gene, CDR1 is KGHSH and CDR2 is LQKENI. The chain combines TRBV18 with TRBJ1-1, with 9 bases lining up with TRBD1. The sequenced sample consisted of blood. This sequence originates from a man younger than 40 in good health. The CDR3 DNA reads TGTGCCAGCTCACCGGGGGACAGGGACATCACTGAAGCTTTCTTT. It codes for CASSPGDRDITEAFF.